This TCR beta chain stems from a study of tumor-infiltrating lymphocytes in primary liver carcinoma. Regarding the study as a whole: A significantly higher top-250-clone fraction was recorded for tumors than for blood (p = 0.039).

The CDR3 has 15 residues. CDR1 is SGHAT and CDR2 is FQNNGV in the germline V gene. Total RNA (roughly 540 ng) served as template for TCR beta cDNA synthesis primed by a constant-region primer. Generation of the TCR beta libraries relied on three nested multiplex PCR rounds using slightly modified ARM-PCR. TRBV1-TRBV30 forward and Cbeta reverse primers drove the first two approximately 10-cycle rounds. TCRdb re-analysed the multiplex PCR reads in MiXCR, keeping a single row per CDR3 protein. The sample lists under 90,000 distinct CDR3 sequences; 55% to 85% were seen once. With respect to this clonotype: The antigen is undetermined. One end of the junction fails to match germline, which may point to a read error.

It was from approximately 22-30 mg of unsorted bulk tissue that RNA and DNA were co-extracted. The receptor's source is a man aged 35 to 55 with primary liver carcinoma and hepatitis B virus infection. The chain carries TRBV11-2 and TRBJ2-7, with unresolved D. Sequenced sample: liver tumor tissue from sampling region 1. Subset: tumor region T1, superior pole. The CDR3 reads CVSSLGVTLLYEQYF. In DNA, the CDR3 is TGTGTCAGCAGCCTCGGCGTGACTCTACTCTACGAGCAGTACTTC.